This T cell receptor (beta chain) was observed in a study of monozygotic twins with inflammatory bowel disease. From its re-call of the 5' RACE reads, TCRdb lists each CDR3 protein once, without DNA. In all, the sample yields 440,000 or so distinct CDR3 sequences. Germline values: CDR1 MNHEY, CDR2 SMNVEV (reference sequence). The CDR3 totals 15 residues. The sample comprised blood. This sequence joins TRBV27 and TRBJ2-3; there is no DNA to check the TCRdb D call of TRBD2. The clonotype comes from a human donor with ulcerative colitis or Crohn's disease, or a healthy co-twin of an affected twin (not recorded which). CDR3 loop: CASSFQNPRTDTQYF.